The 28 T cell receptor beta chains below were found in one sample sequenced in a study of breast tumors, draining lymph nodes, adjacent tissues. TCRdb fed the multiplex PCR reads into MiXCR, producing one record per CDR3 protein. This sample has roughly 19,000 distinct CDR3 sequences; 50% occur once, and the top ten carry around 8%. Sequencing was done on a sample of breast tumor tissue. Receptors were obtained from a female donor with breast cancer. Some clones in this sample may be carry-over from other donors' samples.

This clonotype counts as medium-sized. CDR3 coding DNA: TGTGCCAGCAGTTGGGACACCGACTTCACAGATACGCAGTATTTT. It encodes CASSWDTDFTDTQYF. The rearrangement links TRBV12-3 or TRBV12-4 to TRBJ2-3; D is perhaps TRBD1 (6 bases). The V and J ends lost 4 bases and 2 bases respectively, with 13 bases between them. CDR3 length equals 15 residues.

There are many counts of this clonotype. V gene TRBV6-5 combines with J gene TRBJ2-7; TRBD2 might be the D (5 bases). From germline, CDR1 is MNHEY and CDR2 SVGAGI. This CDR3 has 12 residues. V shed 2 bases and J shed 6 bases, with 8 bases lying between them. CDR3 residues: CASSYEGSEQYF. The CDR3, as DNA: TGTGCCAGCAGTTACGAGGGTAGCGAGCAGTACTTC.

For the CDR3, the DNA is TGTGCCAGTAGTGCGCGACATAAAGAAGAGACCCAGCATTTT. Its translation: CASSARHKEETQHF. J is TRBJ1-5 and V is TRBV19; D unclear. Trimming stripped 5 bases from V and 11 bases from J, with 19 bases between. CDR1 and CDR2 (germline): LNHDA, SQIVND (reference sequence). The CDR3 totals 14 residues.

This clonotype is medium-sized in the sample. The gene calls are TRBV19 and TRBJ2-3; possibly TRBD1 for D (6 bases). The CDR3 is 15 amino acids. Per germline, CDR1 LNHDA and CDR2 SQIVND (reference sequence). Trimming took 1 base from V and 2 from J, leaving 10 bases between them. CDR3 loop: CASSIGTGHTDTQYF. CDR3 in DNA: TGTGCCAGTAGTATAGGAACAGGGCACACAGATACGCAGTATTTT.

The rearrangement links TRBV10-3 to TRBJ2-7, with 12 bases lining up with TRBD1. The CDR3 extends over 16 amino acids. The germline V gene has CDR1 ENHRY and CDR2 SYGVKD. V was pared by 6 bases and J by 2 bases, with 8 bases of the junction left unmatched. The CDR3 DNA is TGTGCCATCAGGTATCCGGGACAGGGGGCAACCTACGAGCAGTACTTC. Translating it yields CAIRYPGQGATYEQYF.

By sample fraction, this clonotype is medium-sized. The chain couples TRBV20-1 to TRBJ2-1; unclear D gene. CDR1 and CDR2 (germline): DFQATT, SNEGSKA (reference sequence). This CDR3 is built from 12 residues. Deletions cut 5 bases from V and 2 bases from J, with 7 bases between. The CDR3 region has the DNA TGCAGTGCTTGGAACACCTACAATGAGCAGTTCTTC. Amino acids: CSAWNTYNEQFF.

This clonotype appeared once. The limits of the CDR3 on the DNA are not certain, so only TCRdb's listed CDR3 is given. The chain joins TRBV7-2 to TRBJ2-7; the table calls TRBD2, which could not be checked here. Germline values: CDR1 SGHTA, CDR2 FQGNSA. The CDR3 is 19 residues long, counting both termini. The chain's CDR3 is CASSFYICSARPGLDEQYF.

This clonotype was observed many times. This clone may be a read error of a much larger clone one base away. The chain carries TRBV20-1 and TRBJ2-7, with TRBD1 matching over 8 bases. Germline CDR1 and CDR2: DFQATT and SNEGSKA (reference sequence). The CDR3 contains 14 residues. The trim removed 3 bases at V and 6 bases at J, leaving 10 bases unmatched. The CDR3 DNA sequence: TGCAGTGCTAGCGCAGGGACAGGCTGGTCCGAGCAGTACTTC. Its protein is CSASAGTGWSEQYF.

In this sample, this clonotype turned up many times. The rearrangement uses TRBV7-2 and TRBJ2-7; D may be TRBD1 (6 bases). The CDR3 length is 16 residues. The V end lost 1 base, the J end lost 2 bases, and 15 bases lay between the germline ends. Germline V gene lookup returns CDR1 SGHTA and CDR2 FQGNSA. The CDR3 loop is CASSLVPGTQPYEQYF. CDR3 in DNA: TGTGCCAGCAGCTTAGTACCCGGGACACAACCCTACGAGCAGTACTTC.

This clonotype was recorded many times. The chain has TRBV11-2 and TRBJ2-2; D is unresolved. The CDR3 covers 14 residues. Germline CDR1 reads SGHAT; CDR2 reads FQNNGV. V was cut by 3 bases and J by 2 bases, with 7 bases left in between. CDR3 protein: CASSFNLNTGELFF. CDR3 nucleotides: TGTGCCAGCAGCTTCAACCTAAACACCGGGGAGCTGTTTTTT.

This clonotype is categorized as medium-sized. The chain joins TRBV12-5 to TRBJ2-7; the D is unclear. Germline-derived CDR1 and CDR2 are LGHNT and FRNRAP. CDR3 length equals 15 residues. Trimming removed 0 bases from V and 3 bases from J, with 12 bases in between. Here the CDR3 DNA reads TGTGCTAGTGGTTTGGTAACCCCGGGCCTCTACGAGCAGTACTTC. Protein product: CASGLVTPGLYEQYF.

This clonotype came up many times. This chain links TRBV7-9 with TRBJ1-6; D might be TRBD1 (5 bases). The ends were cut back, 3 bases at V and 10 bases at J, with 13 bases in the middle. The CDR3 consists of 14 residues. CDR1 SEHNR and CDR2 FQNEAQ come from the germline V gene (reference sequence). In DNA form, the CDR3 reads TGTGCCAGCAGCTTCAGGGCGGGAGAATCACCCCTCCACTTT. It is translated as CASSFRAGESPLHF.

By share, this clonotype ranks as medium-sized. V is TRBV25-1 and J is TRBJ2-7, with 9 bases matching TRBD1. This CDR3 is 16 amino acids long. Germline CDR1 is MGHDK and CDR2 is SYGVNS. V was pared by 2 bases and J by 4 bases, with 9 bases of the junction left unmatched. CDR3: CASSETPDRGTYEQYF. The CDR3 DNA is TGTGCCAGCAGTGAAACGCCCGACAGGGGGACGTACGAGCAGTACTTC.

This clonotype occurred many times. This may be a read error: a much more frequent sequence differs by one nucleotide. The CDR3 DNA is TGCGCCAGCGCTTACCGCGAACCGTCTTACGGGCAGTACTTC. Encoded protein: CASAYREPSYGQYF. The chain carries TRBV5-1 and TRBJ2-7; D call uncertain. The CDR3 has 14 residues. Germline V lookup: CDR1 SGHRS, CDR2 YFSETQ.

The chain uses TRBV20-1 and TRBJ2-7; TRBD1 aligns across 7 bases. The CDR3 runs to 12 residues. Germline CDR1 and CDR2: DFQATT and SNEGSKA (reference sequence). V lost 6 bases to trimming and J lost 2 bases; unmatched junction nucleotides: 4. CDR3 residues: CSAGQQAYEQYF. DNA of the CDR3: TGCAGTGCGGGACAGCAAGCCTACGAGCAGTACTTC.

The chain employs TRBV29-1 and TRBJ1-2; a possible D gene is TRBD1 (5 bases). V was clipped by 4 bases and J by 4 bases, with 7 bases between them. CDR1 is SQVTM, CDR2 ANQGSEA, per germline. This CDR3 region has 11 residues. CDR3 sequence (DNA): TGCAGCGTTGTAACAGGCTATGGCTACACCTTC. Amino acids: CSVVTGYGYTF.

This clonotype rates as medium-sized (0.01 to 0.1%). The chain joins TRBV7-2 to TRBJ2-2; 9 bases line up with TRBD2. Germline loops: CDR1 SGHTA, CDR2 FQGNSA. The CDR3 covers 17 residues. V dropped 4 bases and J dropped 6; count of bases not matched to a gene: 12. CDR3 nucleotides: TGTGCCAGCAGCTCCGTCGCGGGAGGGAGGGTTTCCGGGGAGCTGTTTTTT. It specifies CASSSVAGGRVSGELFF.

On this clonotype itself: Mismatch with germline at one junction end may stem from a read error. The chain has TRBV20-1 and TRBJ2-7; D remains unclear. The CDR3 runs to 11 residues. The germline V gene encodes CDR1 DFQATT and CDR2 SNEGSKA (reference sequence). The CDR3 bases are TGCAGTGCTAGATCGCTCTCCGAGCAGTCCTTC. It codes for CSARSLSEQSF.

This clonotype was seen at least ten times. The chain couples TRBV20-1 to TRBJ2-1; the D gene is possibly TRBD2 (5 bases). In germline, CDR1 is DFQATT, CDR2 SNEGSKA (reference sequence). The CDR3 has 14 amino acids. The germline V and J ends were trimmed by 6 bases and 3 bases, with 15 bases remaining between them. CDR3 residues: CSALKGSGYNEQFF. CDR3 sequence (DNA): TGCAGTGCCCTGAAAGGGAGTGGCTACAATGAGCAGTTCTTC.

The gene calls are TRBV7-6 and TRBJ2-7, with D perhaps given as TRBD1 or TRBD2 (5 bases each). The V end was cut by 5 bases, the J end by 6 bases, with 11 bases between. The CDR3 length is 12 residues. Germline V gives CDR1 SGHVS, CDR2 FNYEAQ. The CDR3: CASSPDGGEQYF. As DNA, the CDR3 is TGTGCCAGCAGCCCAGATGGGGGCGAGCAGTACTTC. Complete variable domain (other parts from reference TRBV7-6 and TRBJ2-7): GAGVSQSPRYKVTKRGQDVALRCDPISGHVSLYWYRQALGQGPEFLTYFNYEAQQDKSGLPNDRFSAERPEGSISTLTIQRTEQRDSAMYRCASSPDGGEQYFGPGTRLTVT.

This rearrangement joins TRBV7-2 to TRBJ2-5, with 11 bases that match TRBD2. Germline V gives CDR1 SGHTA, CDR2 FQGNSA. J lost 0 bases, V lost 5 bases, and 11 bases had no gene match. This CDR3 has 18 amino acids. The CDR3 loop is CASSPKLAGVTYQETQYF. The CDR3 nucleotides read TGTGCCAGCAGCCCGAAACTAGCGGGAGTTACATACCAAGAGACCCAGTACTTC.

Here the CDR3 reads CASRDVNQPQHF. The CDR3 DNA reads TGCGCCAGCAGGGACGTCAATCAGCCCCAGCATTTT. The V call is TRBV10-2, the J call TRBJ1-5; D not resolved. Germline V CDR1 and CDR2: WSHSY, SAAADI. With 6 bases removed from V and 3 bases from J, the gap between germline ends came to 6 bases. CDR3 length: 12 residues.

This clonotype rates as medium-sized. One end of the junction is discordant with germline, which a read error may explain. The rearrangement links TRBV7-7 to TRBJ2-1, with 8 bases identical to TRBD2. The germline V gene encodes CDR1 SSHAT and CDR2 FNYEAQ (reference sequence). CDR3 size: 16 residues. CDR3 nucleotide sequence: TGTGCTAGCAGCTTAGAACCGGGACTAGCCTACAATGAGCAGTTCTTC. Translating it yields CASSLEPGLAYNEQFF.

This clonotype came up many times. The genes are TRBV11-3 and TRBJ2-1; 15 bases agree with TRBD2. The CDR3 loop spans 18 amino acids. The J segment lost 7 bases and the V segment lost 3 bases, leaving 10 bases of the junction unmatched. CDR1 and CDR2 from the germline V gene are SGHNT and YENEEA. CDR3 DNA: TGTGCCAGCAGCTTCGGGACTAGCGGGAGGCGACTGTATAATGAGCAGTTCTTC. Protein product: CASSFGTSGRRLYNEQFF. The whole variable domain, remainder taken from reference TRBV11-3 and TRBJ2-1, is EAGVVQSPRYKIIEKKQPVAFWCNPISGHNTLYWYLQNLGQGPELLIRYENEEAVDDSQLPKDRFSAERLKGVDSTLKIQPAELGDSAVYLCASSFGTSGRRLYNEQFFGPGTRLTVL.

This clonotype appeared a few times. J is TRBJ1-2 and V is TRBV20-1, with no clear D. CDR1 and CDR2 (germline): DFQATT, SNEGSKA (reference sequence). V lost 1 base and J lost 0, with 6 bases in between. This CDR3 has 13 amino acids. The CDR3 bases are TGCAGTGCTAGAGGTCCGTCTAACTATGGCTACACCTTC. Protein: CSARGPSNYGYTF.

This chain connects TRBV6-5 to TRBJ1-2; D not certain. CDR1 and CDR2 (germline): MNHEY, SVGAGI. The CDR3 covers 12 residues. V gave up 5 bases and J gave up 2 bases, with 6 bases separating them. DNA of the CDR3: TGTGCCAGCAGTGTACGGAACTATGGCTACACCTTC. This translates into CASSVRNYGYTF.

The J gene is TRBJ2-7, the V gene TRBV10-3; 15 nucleotides agree with TRBD2. Germline V gene lookup returns CDR1 ENHRY and CDR2 SYGVKD. The junction had 4 bases not matched to a gene; V was cut back by 7 bases and J by 6 bases. CDR3 size: 14 residues. CDR3 region: CAIKPGLAGGEQYF. The CDR3 DNA is TGTGCCATCAAACCGGGACTAGCGGGAGGCGAGCAGTACTTC.

Sample share makes this clonotype medium-sized. The gene calls are TRBV13 and TRBJ1-4; the D gene is possibly TRBD1 (6 bases). This CDR3 spans 16 amino acids. In germline, CDR1 is PRHDT, CDR2 FYEKMQ (reference sequence). Trimming pared 5 bases from V and 6 bases from J, leaving 19 bases between. The CDR3 DNA sequence: TGTGCCAGCAGCAGACGCGGTTGGGGGGCGGATGAAAAACTGTTTTTT. Its protein product is CASSRRGWGADEKLFF.